This TCR beta chain was recorded in a study of T-cell reconstitution after alpha-beta-depleted transplantation in children. Unique molecular identifiers were used in preparing the TCRbeta library. From the PCR reads, TCRdb called clonotypes with MiXCR, one entry per CDR3 protein. The data hold 500,000 or so distinct CDR3 sequences, with roughly 33% observed a single time. This CDR3 region has 16 residues. V lost 2 bases and J 2 bases, leaving 15 bases between the germline ends. Germline CDR1 is SGHDT and CDR2 is YYEEEE. The input for sequencing was PBMCs from the stem cell graft donor, taken from the stem cell graft. The origin of this receptor is a human donor who donated a stem cell graft to a child with aplastic anemia. This chain joins TRBV5-6 and TRBJ2-3, with D possibly TRBD2 on 5 matching bases. The CDR3 nucleotides are TGTGCCAGCAGCTTCCGCGGACTGTTGATCACAGATACGCAGTATTTT. Translation gives CASSFRGLLITDTQYF.